The source of this T cell receptor beta chain is a study of T cells after yellow fever vaccination. Overall study findings and caveats: The study re-detected most primary-vaccination clones after the booster (approximately 97% CD4, roughly 90% CD8).

From the 5' RACE reads, TCRdb called clonotypes with MiXCR, one entry per CDR3 protein. The sample includes a few hundred thousand distinct CDR3 sequences, around 17% of them seen just once. Notes on this clonotype: Its antigen remains unknown.

The source material was PBMCs, sampled 4 to 6 days after the first yellow fever vaccination. The receptor's source is a man between 18 and 35 years old who received the YFV17D yellow fever vaccine.

This chain's CDR3 is CSASPPSGTDTQYF. As DNA, the CDR3 is TGCAGTGCTAGTCCGCCTAGCGGCACAGATACGCAGTATTTT. The chain uses TRBV20-1 and TRBJ2-3; a weak D match, TRBD2 (6 bases). Germline CDR1 reads DFQATT; CDR2 reads SNEGSKA (reference sequence). V lost 3 bases and J lost 1, with 11 bases in between. This CDR3 is built from 14 residues.